The rows below give T cell receptor beta chains drawn from one sample of a study of T-cell memory formation after mild COVID-19. Via MiXCR, TCRdb re-called the 5' RACE reads, giving one row per CDR3 protein. In the table there are around 370,000 distinct CDR3 sequences, about 21% of which are singletons. Sequenced input: PBMCs or a T cell subset sorted from them (not recorded which). These receptors all stem from an adult woman who had mild COVID-19 (a few samples of this study predate the infection). Cell type and time point are not known. The CDR3 runs from the conserved cysteine through the conserved F or W. Each record gives: CDR3 protein, CDR3 DNA, V gene, clone size, D gene, J gene. The D gene is left open where the match is weak. Size tells how often a clone was seen (once, few, many) or the class of an expanded clone, and some rows leave it out.

CASSVEASVRTDTQYF TGTGCCAGCAGCGTAGAAGCTAGCGTTCGCACAGATACGCAGTATTTT TRBV9 . . TRBJ2-3
CASSRLGGSLEQYF TGTGCCAGCAGCCGCCTAGGGGGGTCCCTCGAGCAGTACTTC TRBV7-3 few . TRBJ2-7
CASSVVRDRGNPHATEAFF TGTGCCAGCAGCGTAGTTCGAGACAGGGGTAATCCCCATGCCACTGAAGCTTTCTTT TRBV9 . TRBD1 TRBJ1-1
CASSQGGRKNTEAFF TGTGCCAGCAGCCAAGGAGGACGGAAGAACACTGAAGCTTTCTTT TRBV14 . . TRBJ1-1
CATSEHGSSYNEQFF TGTGCCACCAGTGAACACGGGAGCTCCTACAATGAGCAGTTCTTC TRBV24-1 few . TRBJ2-1
CATSDLKGQPQHF TGTGCCACCAGTGATTTAAAGGGTCAGCCCCAGCATTTT TRBV24-1 few . TRBJ1-5
CATSREEWAFF TGTGCCACCAGCAGAGAGGAGTGGGCTTTCTTT TRBV15 . . TRBJ1-1
CASSGLAGAHNEQFF TGCGCCAGCAGCGGACTAGCGGGGGCTCACAATGAGCAGTTCTTC TRBV5-1 few TRBD2 TRBJ2-1
CASSPGVGEGVIQYF TGTGCCAGCAGCCCCGGGGTGGGGGAGGGCGTCATTCAGTACTTC TRBV6-7 . TRBD2 TRBJ2-4
CASSLGVFTEAFF TGTGCCAGCAGTCTTGGGGTTTTCACTGAAGCTTTCTTT TRBV27 . . TRBJ1-1
CASSPNTFYGYTF TGTGCCAGCAGCCCTAACACTTTCTATGGCTACACCTTC TRBV6-5 . . TRBJ1-2
CAGTDTQYF TGTGCTGGCACAGATACGCAGTATTTT TRBV2 . . TRBJ2-3
CASSPPGLADSSYNEQFF TGCGCCAGCAGCCCCCCCGGGCTAGCGGATAGCTCCTACAATGAGCAGTTCTTC TRBV4-1 few TRBD2 TRBJ2-1
CATSRGTSGGSDTQYF TGTGCCACCAGCAGAGGGACTAGCGGGGGGTCAGATACGCAGTATTTT TRBV15 . TRBD2 TRBJ2-3
CANHLRTSVEKGYEQYF TGTGCCAATCACTTGAGGACGAGCGTAGAAAAGGGCTACGAGCAGTACTTC TRBV3-2 . . TRBJ2-7
CASSSYRDRRTGNTIYF TGTGCCAGCAGCTCGTACCGGGACAGGAGGACTGGAAACACCATATATTTT TRBV7-9 few TRBD1 TRBJ1-3
CASSQANRNNSPLHF TGTGCCAGCAGCCAAGCAAATAGGAATAATTCACCCCTCCACTTT TRBV3-1 once . TRBJ1-6